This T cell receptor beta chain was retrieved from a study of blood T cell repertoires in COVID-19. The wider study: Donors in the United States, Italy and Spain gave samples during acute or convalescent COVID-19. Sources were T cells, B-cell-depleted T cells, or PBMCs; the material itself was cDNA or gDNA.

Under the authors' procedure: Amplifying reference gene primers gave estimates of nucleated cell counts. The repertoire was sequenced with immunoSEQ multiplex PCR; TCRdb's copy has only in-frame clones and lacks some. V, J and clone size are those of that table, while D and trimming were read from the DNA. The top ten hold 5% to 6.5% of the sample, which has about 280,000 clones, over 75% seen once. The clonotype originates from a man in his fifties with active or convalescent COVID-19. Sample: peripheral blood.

Written as DNA, the CDR3 is TGTGCCAGCAGCTCACTAGCCTCCCGAAATGAGCAGTACTTC. The encoded protein is CASSSLASRNEQYF. The chain is built from TRBV13 and TRBJ2-7; weak D call: TRBD2 (6 bases). The ends were cut back, 4 bases at V and 7 bases at J, with 17 bases in the middle. This CDR3 has 14 amino acids. CDR1 is PRHDT and CDR2 is FYEKMQ in the germline V gene (reference sequence).